This TCR beta chain was obtained from a study of technical replicates of blood from a few donors. Method: immunoSEQ multiplex PCR; TCRdb's copy keeps in-frame clones and lacks some. In the table there are roughly 85,000 clones, over 85% of which are singletons. The V end lost 2 bases, the J end lost 4 bases, and 9 bases lay between the germline ends. This CDR3 region has 13 residues. Germline V gene data show CDR1 as GTSNPN and CDR2 as SVGIG (reference sequence). The chain couples TRBV30 to TRBJ1-3; tentative D call: TRBD1 (6 bases). The TCR sequence derives from a human donor in good health. The sequenced material came from T cells isolated from PBMCs. CDR3 amino acids: CAWSLTGGNTIYF. CDR3 sequence (DNA): TGTGCCTGGAGTTTAACAGGGGGAAACACCATATATTTT.